This entry features one T cell receptor beta chain sequence. This specimen comes from a study of blood T cell repertoires in COVID-19. Trimming cost V 8 bases and J 7 bases, with 31 bases left between them. The CDR3 has 19 amino acids. Germline V CDR1 and CDR2: KGHDR, SFDVKD. Measured with immunoSEQ multiplex PCR; TCRdb has only the in-frame clones, and not every one. The sample contains some 190,000 clones, roughly 86% of which appear only once. The sequence was obtained from a man aged 18 to 29 with active or convalescent COVID-19. Sequencing was performed on peripheral blood. The V and J genes are TRBV24-1 and TRBJ1-4, with D maybe TRBD1 (6 bases). CDR3: CATIYPSSGRGAPVEKLFF. The CDR3 DNA sequence: TGTGCCACCATTTACCCCTCGTCGGGGCGGGGGGCGCCGGTTGAAAAACTGTTTTTT.